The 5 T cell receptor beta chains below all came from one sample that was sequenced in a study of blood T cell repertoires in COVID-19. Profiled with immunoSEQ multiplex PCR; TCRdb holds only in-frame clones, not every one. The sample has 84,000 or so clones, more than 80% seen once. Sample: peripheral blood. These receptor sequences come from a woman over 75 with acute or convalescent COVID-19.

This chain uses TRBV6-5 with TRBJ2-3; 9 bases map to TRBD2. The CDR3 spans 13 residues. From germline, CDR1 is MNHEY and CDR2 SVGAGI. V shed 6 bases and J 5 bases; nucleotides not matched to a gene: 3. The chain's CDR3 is CASSISGRDTQYF. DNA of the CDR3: TGTGCCAGCAGCATTAGCGGGAGAGATACGCAGTATTTT.

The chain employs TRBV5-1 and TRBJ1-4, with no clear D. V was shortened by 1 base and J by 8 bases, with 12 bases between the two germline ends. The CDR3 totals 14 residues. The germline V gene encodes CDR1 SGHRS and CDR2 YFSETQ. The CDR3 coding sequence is TGCGCCAGCAGCTTGACAGATGGGTACGAAAAACTGTTTTTT. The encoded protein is CASSLTDGYEKLFF.

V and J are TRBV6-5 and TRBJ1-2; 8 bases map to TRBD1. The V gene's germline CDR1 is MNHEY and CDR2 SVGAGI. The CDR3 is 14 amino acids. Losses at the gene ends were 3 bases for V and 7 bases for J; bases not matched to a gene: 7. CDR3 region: CASSYSGQGGGYTF. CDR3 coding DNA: TGTGCCAGCAGTTATTCAGGACAGGGTGGTGGCTACACCTTC.

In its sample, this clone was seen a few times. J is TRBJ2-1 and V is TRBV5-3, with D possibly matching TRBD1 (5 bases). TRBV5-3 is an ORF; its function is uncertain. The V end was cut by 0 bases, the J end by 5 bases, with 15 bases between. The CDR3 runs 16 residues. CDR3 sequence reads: CARSLGGHSFHNEQFF. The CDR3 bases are TGTGCCAGAAGCTTGGGGGGCCATTCTTTTCACAATGAGCAGTTCTTC.

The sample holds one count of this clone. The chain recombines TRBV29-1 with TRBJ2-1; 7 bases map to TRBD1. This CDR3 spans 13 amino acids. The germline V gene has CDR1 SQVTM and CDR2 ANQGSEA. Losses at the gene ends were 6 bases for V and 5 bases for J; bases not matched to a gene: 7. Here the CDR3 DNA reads TGCAGCGTCGTGGGACAGATGAACAATGAGCAGTTCTTC. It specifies CSVVGQMNNEQFF.